These 32 T cell receptor beta chains were all obtained from the same sample, sequenced in a study of T cell changes during pregnancy in multiple sclerosis. Assay: immunoSEQ multiplex PCR; the TCRdb copy retains only in-frame clones and omits some. The sample has approximately 44,000 clones, around nine tenths seen once. The sample in question was CD4+ T cells from peripheral blood mononuclear cells, obtained in the first trimester of pregnancy. The receptors come from a female donor with multiple sclerosis, enrolled in a pregnancy study.

This sequence joins TRBV27 and TRBJ2-3, with TRBD2 identical over 11 bases. V shed 4 bases, J shed 5 bases, and the junction held 5 bases outside the gene matches. CDR3 length: 15 residues. Germline V CDR1 and CDR2: MNHEY, SMNVEV (reference sequence). CDR3 amino acids: CASSSATSGKDTQYF. The DNA for the CDR3 is TGTGCCAGCAGTTCCGCGACTAGCGGGAAAGATACGCAGTATTTT.

Of note for this clone: The same CDR3 also results from other DNA sequences found in this sample. The chain couples TRBV28 to TRBJ2-5, with D tentatively TRBD1 (6 bases). Trimming took 5 bases from V and 5 from J, leaving 9 bases between them. The germline CDR1 and CDR2 sequences are MDHEN and SYDVKM. CDR3 length: 12 residues. The CDR3 DNA sequence: TGTGCCAGCAGTGGGGACACGGAGACCCAGTACTTC. This gives the protein CASSGDTETQYF.

This rearrangement joins TRBV6-5 to TRBJ1-2; D may be TRBD1 (6 bases). Germline-derived CDR1 and CDR2 are MNHEY and SVGAGI. The CDR3 is made up of 12 amino acids. Trimming took off 4 bases at V and 7 bases at J, with 10 bases between the two ends. Here the CDR3 DNA reads TGTGCCAGCAGTTTAAACAGGGTTGGCTACACCTTC. It specifies CASSLNRVGYTF.

In DNA form, the CDR3 reads TGTGCCAGTAGTAAGGGTCCCAGGCGGGGGACCTATGGCTACACCTTC. It specifies CASSKGPRRGTYGYTF. This chain connects TRBV19 to TRBJ1-2; D is possibly TRBD1 (5 bases). The CDR3 extends over 16 amino acids. The V end lost 4 bases, the J end lost 4 bases, and 19 bases lay between the germline ends. Germline-derived CDR1 and CDR2 are LNHDA and SQIVND (reference sequence).

This chain joins TRBV6-1 and TRBJ1-5; 8 nucleotides match TRBD1. This CDR3 has 13 amino acids. Germline trimming cut 7 bases from V and 4 bases from J; bases unmatched to any gene: 3. The germline gives CDR1 MNHNS, CDR2 SASEGT. The DNA of the CDR3 is TGTGCCAGCAACGGACAGGGTAATCAGCCCCAGCATTTT. Translation gives CASNGQGNQPQHF.

The V and J genes are TRBV29-1 and TRBJ1-3, with 8 bases lining up with TRBD1. CDR3 length: 11 amino acids. Per the germline V gene, CDR1 is SQVTM and CDR2 is ANQGSEA. V dropped 6 bases and J dropped 7; count of bases not matched to a gene: 2. The CDR3, as DNA: TGCAGCGTCGACAGGGGCAACACCATATATTTT. This sequence encodes CSVDRGNTIYF.

The chain uses TRBV19 and TRBJ2-5; D might be TRBD1 (6 bases). CDR1 LNHDA and CDR2 SQIVND come from the germline V gene (reference sequence). The CDR3 length is 15 residues. Trimming took 1 base from V and 4 from J, leaving 13 bases between them. In nucleotides, the CDR3 is TGTGCCAGTAGTATAGGGCAGGGGTTGAGAGAGACCCAGTACTTC. It codes for CASSIGQGLRETQYF.

The chain joins TRBV9 to TRBJ2-1, with D unresolved. CDR3 length: 16 residues. With 3 bases removed from V and 1 base from J, the gap between germline ends came to 14 bases. Germline V CDR1 and CDR2: SGDLS, YYNGEE. The chain's CDR3 is CASSAQTPSSYNEQFF. CDR3 sequence (DNA): TGTGCCAGCAGCGCCCAAACTCCATCATCCTACAATGAGCAGTTCTTC. Combining the CDR3 with reference TRBV9 and TRBJ2-1 gives the whole variable domain DSGVTQTPKHLITATGQRVTLRCSPRSGDLSVYWYQQSLDQGLQFLIQYYNGEERAKGNILERFSAQQFPDLHSELNLSSLELGDSALYFCASSAQTPSSYNEQFFGPGTRLTVL.

Here the CDR3 reads CASSPRTSGDYNEQFF. The CDR3 DNA reads TGTGCCAGTAGCCCCCGGACTAGCGGAGACTACAATGAGCAGTTCTTC. The chain employs TRBV19 and TRBJ2-1, with 10 bases matching TRBD2. CDR3 length: 16 residues. Germline-derived CDR1 and CDR2 are LNHDA and SQIVND (reference sequence). Losses at the gene ends were 6 bases for V and 3 bases for J; bases not matched to a gene: 8.

The chain recombines TRBV9 with TRBJ2-7, with D possibly being TRBD2 (5 bases). CDR3 length equals 16 residues. V was trimmed by 0 bases and J by 5 bases, leaving 18 bases between them. The germline V gene has CDR1 SGDLS and CDR2 YYNGEE. CDR3 in amino acids: CASSVDPGVMTHEQYF. As DNA, the CDR3 is TGTGCCAGCAGCGTAGACCCCGGGGTTATGACCCACGAGCAGTACTTC. The full variable domain, rest sourced from reference TRBV9 and TRBJ2-7, is DSGVTQTPKHLITATGQRVTLRCSPRSGDLSVYWYQQSLDQGLQFLIQYYNGEERAKGNILERFSAQQFPDLHSELNLSSLELGDSALYFCASSVDPGVMTHEQYFGPGTRLTVT.

The CDR3 bases are TGTGCCAGCAGCTTTACTTCTAGCGGTCCCTACAATGAGCAGTTCTTC. Protein product: CASSFTSSGPYNEQFF. This chain joins TRBV7-2 and TRBJ2-1, with 7 bases lining up with TRBD2. The CDR3 sequence is 16 residues long. CDR1 is SGHTA and CDR2 is FQGNSA in the germline V gene. Losses at the gene ends were 3 bases for V and 2 bases for J; bases not matched to a gene: 7. Based on the CDR3 plus reference TRBV7-2 and TRBJ2-1, the full variable domain is GAGVSQSPSNKVTEKGKDVELRCDPISGHTALYWYRQSLGQGLEFLIYFQGNSAPDKSGLPSDRFSAERTGGSVSTLTIQRTQQEDSAVYLCASSFTSSGPYNEQFFGPGTRLTVL.

The chain combines TRBV5-1 with TRBJ2-5, with TRBD1 as a possible D gene (6 bases). Per germline, CDR1 SGHRS and CDR2 YFSETQ. The V end lost 3 bases, the J end lost 2 bases, and 11 bases lay between the germline ends. The CDR3 runs to 14 residues. As DNA, the CDR3 is TGCGCCAGCAGCTGGGGCAGGGGTCAAGAGACCCAGTACTTC. It translates to CASSWGRGQETQYF.

This clone was counted a few times. One junction end disagrees with the germline gene, perhaps due to a read error. The genes are TRBV29-1 and TRBJ1-1; 7 bases agree with TRBD1. The germline CDR1 and CDR2 sequences are SQVTM and ANQGSEA. The CDR3 contains 11 residues. CDR3 sequence: CSVEIGTALGF. CDR3 sequence (DNA): TGCAGCGTTGAGATCGGGACAGCCCTTGGCTTT.

Of note for this clone: At the DNA level, this CDR3 is encoded by other sequences in the same sample as well. The V and J genes are TRBV27 and TRBJ1-3; D may be TRBD1 (6 bases). V was clipped by 2 bases and J by 3 bases, with 11 bases between them. Germline V gives CDR1 MNHEY, CDR2 SMNVEV (reference sequence). This CDR3 region has 15 residues. The CDR3 bases are TGTGCCAGCAGTTTACAAGGACAGAGTGGAAACACCATATATTTT. As protein: CASSLQGQSGNTIYF.

This sequence joins TRBV18 and TRBJ1-1; 8 bases fit TRBD1. Germline assignment: CDR1 KGHSH and CDR2 LQKENI. V was clipped by 0 bases and J by 4 bases; unmatched bases: 4. There are 15 residues in the CDR3. CDR3 DNA sequence: TGTGCCAGCTCACCACCGGGCAGGGGGCTCACTGAAGCTTTCTTT. Its translation: CASSPPGRGLTEAFF.

The chain has TRBV10-3 and TRBJ1-5; D is possibly TRBD1 (5 bases). V lost 6 bases and J lost 9, with 12 bases in between. This CDR3 contains 12 residues. The germline V gene encodes CDR1 ENHRY and CDR2 SYGVKD. Here the CDR3 DNA reads TGTGCCATCAGCCCCGATCAGGGGCCCCAGCATTTT. Translating gives CAISPDQGPQHF.

The chain has TRBV7-2 and TRBJ2-1; no clear D gene. The length of the CDR3 is 12 residues. The germline V gene has CDR1 SGHTA and CDR2 FQGNSA. With 5 bases removed from V and 9 bases from J, the gap between germline ends came to 11 bases. This chain's CDR3 is CASSPRKSEQFF. In DNA form, the CDR3 reads TGTGCCAGCAGCCCCCGAAAGAGTGAGCAGTTCTTC.

This chain connects TRBV7-9 to TRBJ1-4; 8 nucleotides align to TRBD1. This CDR3 has 12 amino acids. The V segment lost 4 bases and the J segment 10 bases; nucleotides outside the gene matches: 2. Germline V gives CDR1 SEHNR, CDR2 FQNEAQ (reference sequence). The CDR3: CASSSTGGKLFF. CDR3 DNA sequence: TGTGCCAGCAGCTCCACAGGGGGAAAACTGTTTTTT. Supplemented by reference TRBV7-9 and TRBJ1-4, the full variable domain reads DTGVSQNPRHKITKRGQNVTFRCDPISEHNRLYWYRQTLGQGPEFLTYFQNEAQLEKSRLLSDRFSAERPKGSFSTLEIQRTEQGDSAMYLCASSSTGGKLFFGSGTQLSVL.

The chain is built from TRBV2 and TRBJ2-6; D might be TRBD1 (6 bases). The CDR3 covers 15 residues. Germline V gene lookup returns CDR1 SNHLY and CDR2 FYNNEI. Trimming left V 7 bases short and J 4 bases short, with 14 bases between. For the CDR3, the DNA is TGTGCCAGCACAATCACAGGGACCGGGGCCAACGTCCTGACTTTC. It encodes CASTITGTGANVLTF. Supplemented by reference TRBV2 and TRBJ2-6, the full variable domain reads EPEVTQTPSHQVTQMGQEVILRCVPISNHLYFYWYRQILGQKVEFLVSFYNNEISEKSEIFDDQFSVERPDGSNFTLKIRSTKLEDSAMYFCASTITGTGANVLTFGAGSRLTVL.

J is TRBJ2-1 and V is TRBV27; 8 positions match TRBD1. CDR3 length: 17 residues. Trimming removed 4 bases from V and 2 bases from J; junction bases left unmatched: 10. Germline V gene data show CDR1 as MNHEY and CDR2 as SMNVEV (reference sequence). The CDR3 here is CASSSQRQGYPYNEQFF. CDR3 sequence (DNA): TGTGCCAGCAGTTCACAACGACAGGGGTACCCCTACAATGAGCAGTTCTTC.

The gene calls are TRBV5-6 and TRBJ1-2; 7 positions match TRBD1. The CDR3 sequence is 14 residues long. The germline V gene encodes CDR1 SGHDT and CDR2 YYEEEE. V lost 2 bases and J lost 0; bases outside the gene matches: 1. The CDR3, as DNA: TGTGCCAGCAGCTTCGGGACAGCTAACTATGGCTACACCTTC. This encodes CASSFGTANYGYTF.

The J gene is TRBJ1-4, the V gene TRBV6-1; no clear D. Germline V gives CDR1 MNHNS, CDR2 SASEGT. The V end was cut by 4 bases, the J end by 7 bases, with 19 bases between. The CDR3 has 16 amino acids. The CDR3 DNA sequence: TGTGCCAGCAGTGCCGTTTTCGCAAAACTTGTTGAAAAACTGTTTTTT. Encoded protein: CASSAVFAKLVEKLFF.

The V and J genes are TRBV5-8 and TRBJ2-7; 8 positions agree with TRBD1. V dropped 4 bases and J dropped 2; count of bases not matched to a gene: 5. The length of the CDR3 is 14 residues. Looked up from germline, CDR1 is SGHTS and CDR2 is YDEGEE. The CDR3 nucleotides read TGTGCCAGCAGCATAGGACAGGGTACCTACGAGCAGTACTTC. Protein product: CASSIGQGTYEQYF. Variable domain in full (rest from reference TRBV5-8 and TRBJ2-7): EAGVTQSPTHLIKTRGQQATLRCSPISGHTSVYWYQQALGLGLQFLLWYDEGEERNRGNFPPRFSGRQFPNYSSELNVNALELEDSALYLCASSIGQGTYEQYFGPGTRLTVT.

Only one count was recorded for this clone. This chain joins TRBV5-4 and TRBJ2-7, with 8 bases lining up with TRBD2. Germline lookup yields CDR1 SGHNT and CDR2 YYREEE (reference sequence). CDR3 length: 16 residues. J lost 2 bases, V lost 4 bases, and 11 bases had no gene match. The CDR3 nucleotides are TGTGCCAGCAGCAAAGGCGTGCTAGCGGGCACCTACGAGCAGTACTTC. This encodes CASSKGVLAGTYEQYF.

The chain is built from TRBV28 and TRBJ2-1; 10 bases are shared with TRBD1. The trim removed 5 bases at V and 7 bases at J, leaving 8 bases unmatched. Germline loops: CDR1 MDHEN, CDR2 SYDVKM. The CDR3 contains 15 residues. This chain's CDR3 is CASSRDRGIRNEQFF. The CDR3 region has the DNA TGTGCCAGCAGTAGGGACAGGGGTATTAGGAATGAGCAGTTCTTC.

The chain recombines TRBV2 with TRBJ1-2, with 8 bases lining up with TRBD1. Germline trimming cut 3 bases from V and 4 bases from J; bases unmatched to any gene: 4. CDR1 and CDR2 (germline): SNHLY, FYNNEI. This CDR3 comprises 14 residues. In DNA, the CDR3 is TGTGCCAGCAGTGAGGCGGGACAGGTCTATGGCTACACCTTC. Encoded protein: CASSEAGQVYGYTF.

The V call is TRBV5-6, the J call TRBJ1-1; D is perhaps TRBD1 (5 bases). Germline CDR1 reads SGHDT; CDR2 reads YYEEEE. This CDR3 has 13 amino acids. V lost 4 bases, J lost 6 bases, and 13 bases lay in between. CDR3 loop: CASSRGGVAEAFF. CDR3 nucleotide sequence: TGTGCCAGCAGCCGGGGGGGGGTTGCTGAAGCTTTCTTT.

This rearrangement joins TRBV28 to TRBJ1-4; the match to TRBD1 covers 10 bases. V was pared by 3 bases and J by 8 bases, with 6 bases of the junction left unmatched. This CDR3 comprises 15 residues. CDR1 is MDHEN and CDR2 is SYDVKM in the germline V gene. The DNA for the CDR3 is TGTGCCAGCAGTTTTTTGACAGGGGGCTACGAAAAACTGTTTTTT. Residues: CASSFLTGGYEKLFF.

This chain uses TRBV6-1 with TRBJ1-5; possible D gene TRBD1, 5 bases. This CDR3 comprises 16 residues. Trimming removed 2 bases at V and 6 bases at J, with 17 bases between. Germline CDR1 and CDR2: MNHNS and SASEGT. In nucleotides, the CDR3 is TGTGCCAGCAGTGAAACATGGGCAGGGATGGGTCAGCCCCAGCATTTT. Residues: CASSETWAGMGQPQHF.

The sample holds one count of this clone. The chain combines TRBV9 with TRBJ1-2; 7 nucleotides align to TRBD1. Germline V gene data show CDR1 as SGDLS and CDR2 as YYNGEE. The CDR3 is made up of 13 amino acids. Trimming at V came to 4 bases and at J to 4 bases, leaving 4 bases not matched to a gene. The CDR3 here is CASSRGQAYGYTF. The CDR3 region has the DNA TGTGCCAGCAGCCGAGGACAGGCCTATGGCTACACCTTC.

The V gene is TRBV7-9, the J gene TRBJ1-1; maybe TRBD1 (5 bases). Germline assignment: CDR1 SEHNR and CDR2 FQNEAQ (reference sequence). Trimming took 5 bases from V and 5 from J, leaving 12 bases between them. The CDR3 consists of 13 residues. The CDR3 bases are TGTGCCAGCAGCCTCAGGGATCTAACTGAAGCTTTCTTT. Amino acid sequence: CASSLRDLTEAFF.

The chain uses TRBV5-1 and TRBJ2-1; 10 positions agree with TRBD2. From germline, CDR1 is SGHRS and CDR2 YFSETQ. V was pared by 4 bases and J by 0 bases, with 4 bases of the junction left unmatched. This CDR3 has 16 amino acids. The CDR3, as DNA: TGCGCCAGCAGCATAGCTAGCGGGAGCTCCTACAATGAGCAGTTCTTC. This translates into CASSIASGSSYNEQFF.